The TCR beta chain described here comes from a study of blood T cell repertoires in COVID-19. Looking at the study overall: There were acute and convalescent COVID-19 samples, and they came from the United States, Italy and Spain.

The length of the CDR3 is 14 residues. Germline V gene sequence: CDR1 MNHEY, CDR2 SVGAGI. V was clipped by 6 bases and J by 1 base, with 12 bases between them. Original processing methods: The assay estimated nucleated cells by amplifying reference gene primers. The protocol was immunoSEQ multiplex PCR, while the TCRdb copy is restricted to in-frame clones and leaves out a portion. V and J calls plus clone size are reproduced from that table; the DNA served to infer D and trimming. The repertoire consists of about 110,000 clones, with under 80% occurring once and the leading ten covering roughly a fifth.

The chain carries TRBV6-5 and TRBJ2-5, with TRBD2 as a possible D gene (6 bases). The sequence came from a woman in her seventies with acute or convalescent COVID-19. The sequenced sample consisted of peripheral blood. The CDR3, as DNA: TGTGCCAGCAGCCGGAGGGCCTCCCAAGAGACCCAGTACTTC. Translating gives CASSRRASQETQYF.